This TCR beta chain stems from a study of human T cells and chemical hapten exposure. At the level of the study: Chiefly female patients presented with alopecia areata, totalis or universalis. Variation in per-sample TCR yields came mainly from small pooled library volume differences.

Germline V gene lookup returns CDR1 SGHVS and CDR2 FQNEAQ. This CDR3 has 17 residues. The V gene lost 1 base and the J gene lost 1 base, with 16 bases spanning the gap. Stated time point: pre-sensitization, week 0. Treatment: therapeutic diphenylcyclopropenone sensitization with weekly scalp DPC. Total RNA was isolated from whole blood that had not been fractionated. A single record per CDR3 protein comes from TCRdb applying MiXCR to the RACE reads. The top ten clones hold 9.6% of a sample with over 50,000 distinct CDR3 sequences, 9.6% of them seen once. This receptor was taken from a woman aged 25 to 45 with alopecia areata. Some clones in this sample may be carry-over from other donors' samples. The rearrangement joins TRBV7-8 to TRBJ1-1, with D perhaps matching TRBD1 (6 bases). Sequencing used whole blood, obtained in connection with sensitization to the hapten diphenylcyclopropenone (DPC). For the CDR3, the DNA is TGTGCCAGCAGCTTAGAGGACAGACGAACCTGGAACACTGAAGCTTTCTTT. The encoded protein is CASSLEDRRTWNTEAFF.